What follows are 14 T cell receptor beta chains derived from one specimen sequenced in a study of blood T cell repertoires in COVID-19. TCRdb's table, derived via immunoSEQ multiplex PCR, lists solely in-frame clones and lacks some. The sample contains roughly 190,000 clones, approximately 90% of which appear only once. Sequenced: peripheral blood. The receptors stem from a man aged 35-49 years with active or convalescent COVID-19.

V is TRBV30 and J is TRBJ2-3; D is unresolved. This CDR3 spans 13 amino acids. Per germline, CDR1 GTSNPN and CDR2 SVGIG (reference sequence). The V and J ends lost 5 bases and 2 bases respectively, with 11 bases between them. This chain's CDR3 is CAWDMSITDTQYF. The CDR3 DNA sequence: TGTGCCTGGGATATGAGTATCACAGATACGCAGTATTTT.

The rearrangement joins TRBV11-1 to TRBJ1-1, with 7 positions matching TRBD1. Germline assignment: CDR1 SGHAT and CDR2 FQDESV (reference sequence). Germline trimming cut 8 bases from V and 3 bases from J; bases unmatched to any gene: 6. The CDR3 extends over 13 amino acids. Here the CDR3 DNA reads TGTGCCAGCGGGGAACAGGGGTACACTGAAGCTTTCTTT. This codes for CASGEQGYTEAFF.

The rearrangement uses TRBV5-5 and TRBJ1-3; D is possibly TRBD1 (6 bases). V lost 0 bases, J lost 0 bases, and 13 bases lay in between. CDR1 is SGHKS and CDR2 is YYEKEE in the germline V gene (reference sequence). This CDR3 region has 17 residues. The CDR3 here is CASSLGQGTRSGNTIYF. DNA of the CDR3: TGTGCCAGCAGCTTGGGTCAGGGGACCCGCTCTGGAAACACCATATATTTT.

In this sample, this clone turned up a few times. The same CDR3 can be traced to other DNA sequences in this sample. The gene calls are TRBV7-2 and TRBJ1-1, with unresolved D. The ends were cut back, 0 bases at V and 1 base at J, with 6 bases in the middle. CDR3 size: 14 residues. Germline CDR1 reads SGHTA; CDR2 reads FQGNSA. The CDR3 bases are TGTGCCAGCAGCTTAGCTTCAGGGAACACTGAAGCTTTCTTT. Encoded protein: CASSLASGNTEAFF.

The chain links TRBV5-4 to TRBJ2-2, with 11 bases matching TRBD2. The V gene end was trimmed by 0 bases and the J gene end by 0 bases; junction bases not matched to a gene: 1. Germline lookup yields CDR1 SGHNT and CDR2 YYREEE (reference sequence). This CDR3 is 17 amino acids long. The CDR3 protein is CASSLGLAGTNTGELFF. Written as DNA, the CDR3 is TGTGCCAGCAGCTTGGGACTAGCGGGGACGAACACCGGGGAGCTGTTTTTT.

This chain links TRBV19 with TRBJ2-2; no reliable D call. Germline V gene sequence: CDR1 LNHDA, CDR2 SQIVND (reference sequence). V was pared by 3 bases and J by 0 bases, with 14 bases between. The CDR3 runs to 17 residues. The CDR3 coding sequence is TGTGCCAGTAGTATTCAGGTTCATCCCGCGAACACCGGGGAGCTGTTTTTT. Its protein is CASSIQVHPANTGELFF.

J is TRBJ2-3 and V is TRBV29-1; 14 bases line up with TRBD2. The germline V gene has CDR1 SQVTM and CDR2 ANQGSEA. With 4 bases clipped from V and 5 bases from J, the junction kept 8 bases outside the gene matches. The CDR3 has 16 residues. This CDR3 reads CSVVGTSGSLLDTQYF. CDR3 nucleotides: TGCAGCGTTGTCGGGACTAGCGGGAGTTTGTTAGATACGCAGTATTTT.

Concerning this clone: Other DNA sequences from this sample encode an identical CDR3 as well. This sequence joins TRBV6-5 and TRBJ1-2; D possibly corresponds to TRBD1 (5 bases). Trimming took 2 bases from V and 5 from J, leaving 9 bases between them. Germline values: CDR1 MNHEY, CDR2 SVGAGI. This CDR3 contains 13 residues. The CDR3 protein is CASSYGGNYGYTF. In DNA, the CDR3 is TGTGCCAGCAGTTACGGGGGGAATTATGGCTACACCTTC.

This clone has just one count. The chain couples TRBV19 to TRBJ2-2; 11 nucleotides agree with TRBD1. This CDR3 contains 18 residues. Germline CDR1 and CDR2: LNHDA and SQIVND (reference sequence). The J segment lost 5 bases and the V segment lost 5 bases, leaving 13 bases of the junction unmatched. In DNA form, the CDR3 reads TGTGCCAGTAGTCTCCGGGACAGGGGGTCGAAGGGGACCGGGGAGCTGTTTTTT. The encoded protein is CASSLRDRGSKGTGELFF. The full variable domain, in which reference TRBV19 and TRBJ2-2 provide the parts outside the CDR3, is DGGITQSPKYLFRKEGQNVTLSCEQNLNHDAMYWYRQDPGQGLRLIYYSQIVNDFQKGDIAEGYSVSREKKESFPLTVTSAQKNPTAFYLCASSLRDRGSKGTGELFFGEGSRLTVL.

The chain joins TRBV5-1 to TRBJ2-1, with 10 bases matching TRBD1. Germline lookup yields CDR1 SGHRS and CDR2 YFSETQ. CDR3 length: 16 amino acids. Germline trimming cut 2 bases from V and 4 bases from J; bases unmatched to any gene: 6. As DNA, the CDR3 is TGCGCCAGCAGCTTTTCCGGGACAGGGGATTACAATGAGCAGTTCTTC. Its protein is CASSFSGTGDYNEQFF.

The genes are TRBV2 and TRBJ1-2; D is perhaps TRBD1 (6 bases). The germline V gene encodes CDR1 SNHLY and CDR2 FYNNEI. The CDR3 runs 12 residues. V gave up 9 bases and J gave up 4 bases, with 12 bases separating them. CDR3 nucleotide sequence: TGTGCCAGGGACAGCTTGGGCTATGGCTACACCTTC. Amino acids: CARDSLGYGYTF.

The rearrangement links TRBV6-5 to TRBJ2-1; 13 bases match TRBD2. This CDR3 region has 14 residues. After removal of 6 bases from V and 13 bases from J, the junction contained 9 bases not matched to a gene. Germline loops: CDR1 MNHEY, CDR2 SVGAGI. The CDR3 sequence is CASRPGLAGAPQFF. The CDR3 DNA reads TGTGCCAGCAGACCCGGACTAGCGGGAGCGCCCCAGTTCTTC.

The gene calls are TRBV7-2 and TRBJ2-7; tentatively, D is TRBD1 (6 bases). Germline V gene data show CDR1 as SGHTA and CDR2 as FQGNSA. The V and J ends lost 0 bases and 3 bases respectively, with 9 bases between them. The CDR3 has 14 residues. The CDR3 sequence: CASSLAGQFYEQYF. For the CDR3, the DNA is TGTGCCAGCAGCTTAGCTGGACAGTTCTACGAGCAGTACTTC. The full variable domain, rest sourced from reference TRBV7-2 and TRBJ2-7, is GAGVSQSPSNKVTEKGKDVELRCDPISGHTALYWYRQSLGQGLEFLIYFQGNSAPDKSGLPSDRFSAERTGGSVSTLTIQRTQQEDSAVYLCASSLAGQFYEQYFGPGTRLTVT.

The gene calls are TRBV5-1 and TRBJ2-6; D not resolved. Looked up from germline, CDR1 is SGHRS and CDR2 is YFSETQ. Between the trimmed V and J ends, which lost 6 bases and 1 base, there was a span of 8 bases. The CDR3 is made up of 14 amino acids. As DNA, the CDR3 is TGCGCCAGCACCCCCCAATCTGGGGCCAACGTCCTGACTTTC. It encodes CASTPQSGANVLTF. Supplemented by reference TRBV5-1 and TRBJ2-6, the full variable domain reads KAGVTQTPRYLIKTRGQQVTLSCSPISGHRSVSWYQQTPGQGLQFLFEYFSETQRNKGNFPGRFSGRQFSNSRSEMNVSTLELGDSALYLCASTPQSGANVLTFGAGSRLTVL.